The sample holds a few counts of the clone carrying this T cell receptor (beta chain). Gene names are the mouse ones. The read gets to within 4 residues of the CDR3 end, and the germline J gene fills in the rest. After isolation, RNA underwent reverse transcription to generate cDNA as the sequencing template. Sequencing was performed with immunoSEQ multiplex PCR; in TCRdb, only in-frame clones are kept and a portion is missing. The sample includes 290,000 or so clones, none of them occurring once. Sorting of pooled cutaneous lymph node cells used CD4, CD8alpha, NKG2D, NKG2ACE and other markers. Germline CDR1 reads NSHNY; CDR2 reads SYGAGN. V trimming: 3 bases; J trimming: 4 bases; junction bases outside the gene matches: 5. CDR3 length: 14 amino acids. This sample is part of a study of CD8+ T cells in alopecia areata.

Material: CD4+ T cells sorted from a lymph node. The origin of this receptor is a C3H/HeJ mouse with alopecia areata. This line is of MHC haplotype H2-k. The chain carries TRBV13-1 and TRBJ1-1, with TRBD1 identical over 8 bases. Here the CDR3 reads CASSVRTGITEVFF. Incomplete CDR3 DNA: TGTGCCAGCAGTGTTAGGACAGGGATCACA.